This TCR beta chain was profiled in a study of human T cells and chemical hapten exposure. As regards this clonotype: What it binds is not known.

The CDR3 runs to 15 residues. Germline assignment: CDR1 MDHEN and CDR2 SYDVKM. Trimming took off 4 bases at V and 0 bases at J, with 10 bases between the two ends. Time point noted: pre-sensitization, week 0. The sample's treatment: therapeutic diphenylcyclopropenone sensitization with weekly scalp DPC. Library preparation tagged each individual cDNA molecule with a unique molecular identifier. In the authors' workflow: The median was roughly 100,000 TCRs per sample, ranging 23,224 to 690,600. TCRdb ran MiXCR on the RACE reads and lists one entry per CDR3 protein. The V and J calls shown here were made by TCRdb, not taken from the authors' results. The table lists some 300,000 distinct CDR3 sequences, over 5% of them singletons. Study-wide findings and caveats: With regard to DPC sensitization, TCRs above 1 in 1000 frequency did not change.

The J gene is TRBJ1-3, the V gene TRBV28; D is unclear. The sequencing here drew on whole blood, taken in connection with sensitization to the hapten diphenylcyclopropenone (DPC). This TCR was recovered from a woman aged 18-29 years with alopecia areata. Some clones in this sample may be carry-over from other donors' samples. CDR3 in DNA: TGTGCCAGCAGTTCGGATATCCCCTCTGGAAACACCATATATTTT. Residues: CASSSDIPSGNTIYF. The full variable domain, its missing parts supplied by reference TRBV28 and TRBJ1-3, is DVKVTQSSRYLVKRTGEKVFLECVQDMDHENMFWYRQDPGLGLRLIYFSYDVKMKEKGDIPEGYSVSREKKERFSLILESASTNQTSMYLCASSSDIPSGNTIYFGEGSWLTVV.